Following are 5 T cell receptor beta chains from one sample sequenced in a study of blood T cells in healthy people across ages. The authors ran a second PCR of 7 to 11 cycles using a sample-barcoded 5' primer and a J-beta primer mix. Each CDR3 protein is one row after TCRdb ran MiXCR on the 5' RACE reads. The sample has approximately 1,000,000 distinct CDR3 sequences; more than 30% are singletons. Material for sequencing was blood. The receptor source for this set is a man aged 18 to 30 in good health.

This clonotype was detected a few times. This chain connects TRBV9 to TRBJ1-4; D may be TRBD1 (5 bases). V was pared by 0 bases and J by 3 bases, with 9 bases between. The CDR3 totals 15 residues. The V gene's germline CDR1 is SGDLS and CDR2 YYNGEE. The CDR3 here is CASSVAPGPNEKLFF. The DNA of the CDR3 is TGTGCCAGCAGCGTAGCCCCAGGGCCTAATGAAAAACTGTTTTTT.

This sequence joins TRBV28 and TRBJ2-1, with unresolved D. Germline V gene sequence: CDR1 MDHEN, CDR2 SYDVKM. V gave up 5 bases and J gave up 8 bases, with 10 bases separating them. The CDR3 is 12 residues long. The DNA of the CDR3 is TGTGCCAGCAGTCGAGAAGCCGATGAGCAGTTCTTC. This codes for CASSREADEQFF. The entire variable domain, with the rest obtained from reference TRBV28 and TRBJ2-1, is as follows: DVKVTQSSRYLVKRTGEKVFLECVQDMDHENMFWYRQDPGLGLRLIYFSYDVKMKEKGDIPEGYSVSREKKERFSLILESASTNQTSMYLCASSREADEQFFGPGTRLTVL.

This clonotype was seen at least ten times. This chain links TRBV9 with TRBJ2-3, with 8 bases aligning to TRBD2. Trimming at V came to 2 bases and at J to 5 bases, leaving 7 bases not matched to a gene. Germline V lookup: CDR1 SGDLS, CDR2 YYNGEE. CDR3 length: 15 amino acids. DNA for the CDR3: TGTGCCAGCAGCGTTCTCAGCGGGGGAGGAGATACGCAGTATTTT. Translation gives CASSVLSGGGDTQYF.

The chain joins TRBV29-1 to TRBJ2-5, with 10 bases that match TRBD2. The V gene end was trimmed by 3 bases and the J gene end by 5 bases; junction bases not matched to a gene: 6. CDR3 length equals 14 residues. Germline V gene data show CDR1 as SQVTM and CDR2 as ANQGSEA. In DNA form, the CDR3 reads TGCAGCGTTGATAGGTCTAGCGGGGGTGAGACCCAGTACTTC. It yields the protein CSVDRSSGGETQYF.

The CDR3 here is CSASEGAGTGMAFF. CDR3 DNA sequence: TGCAGTGCTAGTGAGGGTGCTGGGACAGGGATGGCTTTCTTT. The chain links TRBV20-1 to TRBJ1-1; 9 nucleotides align to TRBD1. Germline CDR1 and CDR2: DFQATT and SNEGSKA (reference sequence). V lost 3 bases, J lost 11 bases, and 13 bases stayed unmatched. This CDR3 is built from 14 residues.